These T cell receptor beta chains were read from a single sample in a study of cytomegalovirus exposure and HLA in healthy donors. This table comes from immunoSEQ multiplex PCR, and its TCRdb copy is limited to in-frame clones, with some not included. The profile covers approximately 150,000 clones, with around 80% appearing a single time and 3% to 3.5% taken by the ten largest. Sequencing used PBMCs. The receptors originated from a man in his late teens or twenties in good health and CMV-seropositive. The CDR3 runs from the conserved cysteine through the conserved F or W. A D gene is named only where the DNA matches it firmly. The size entry is marked missing in some rows and otherwise reads once, few, many or a size class.

D: -; size: -; J: TRBJ1-1; V: TRBV9; CDR3: CASSSLDTEAFF; DNA: TGTGCCAGCAGCTCACTCGACACTGAAGCTTTCTTT
D: TRBD1; size: -; J: TRBJ1-4; V: TRBV6-5; CDR3: CASSYWQGAQSEKLFF; DNA: TGTGCCAGCAGTTACTGGCAGGGGGCGCAGAGTGAAAAACTGTTTTTT
D: -; size: -; J: TRBJ1-1; V: TRBV6-1; CDR3: CASRMVEGYNTEAFF; DNA: TGTGCCAGCCGTATGGTGGAGGGGTATAACACTGAAGCTTTCTTT
D: TRBD1; size: once; J: TRBJ2-7; V: TRBV2; CDR3: CASSGDRRYEQYF; DNA: TGTGCCAGCAGCGGGGACAGACGCTACGAGCAGTACTTC
D: -; size: -; J: TRBJ2-7; V: TRBV10-1; CDR3: CASSESSEGSYEQYF; DNA: TGCGCCAGCAGTGAGAGTTCGGAGGGGTCCTACGAGCAGTACTTC
D: TRBD1; size: -; J: TRBJ2-3; V: TRBV28; CDR3: CASRPGQGITDTQYF; DNA: TGTGCCAGCAGGCCGGGACAGGGGATCACAGATACGCAGTATTTT
D: TRBD1; size: -; J: TRBJ2-2; V: TRBV29-1; CDR3: CSAPQGWPNTGELFF; DNA: TGCAGCGCACCACAGGGGTGGCCTAACACCGGGGAGCTGTTTTTT
D: TRBD2; size: -; J: TRBJ2-3; V: TRBV28; CDR3: CASNPLAGAADTQYF; DNA: TGTGCCAGCAACCCCCTAGCGGGAGCTGCAGATACGCAGTATTTT
D: -; size: -; J: TRBJ1-5; V: TRBV19; CDR3: CASSSLGKGDYSNQPQHF; DNA: TGTGCCAGTAGTTCCCTGGGGAAAGGGGATTATAGCAATCAGCCCCAGCATTTT
D: -; size: -; J: TRBJ2-7; V: TRBV5-8; CDR3: CASSLFRSASRDEQYF; DNA: TGTGCCAGCAGCTTGTTCAGATCGGCTAGCCGGGACGAGCAGTACTTC
D: -; size: -; J: TRBJ2-3; V: TRBV11-3; CDR3: CASSLGKSGTDTQYF; DNA: TGTGCCAGCAGCTTAGGGAAGAGCGGCACAGATACGCAGTATTTT
D: -; size: few; J: TRBJ2-6; V: TRBV29-1; CDR3: CSVAFSGANVLTF; DNA: TGCAGCGTTGCTTTCTCTGGGGCCAACGTCCTGACTTTC
D: TRBD1; size: few; J: TRBJ1-2; V: TRBV7-9; CDR3: CASSQQGAHGYTF; DNA: TGTGCCAGCAGCCAACAGGGGGCGCACGGCTACACCTTC
D: -; size: -; J: TRBJ2-7; V: TRBV19; CDR3: CASSPGTWDPYEQYF; DNA: TGTGCCAGTAGCCCCGGGACTTGGGACCCCTACGAGCAGTACTTC
D: -; size: -; J: TRBJ2-1; V: TRBV5-1; CDR3: CASSFLAAYNEQFF; DNA: TGCGCCAGCAGCTTCTTAGCGGCATACAATGAGCAGTTCTTC
D: -; size: few; J: TRBJ2-1; V: TRBV19; CDR3: CASSTGQNSYNEQFF; DNA: TGTGCCAGTAGTACAGGACAGAACTCCTACAATGAGCAGTTCTTC
D: TRBD2; size: once; J: TRBJ2-1; V: TRBV5-1; CDR3: CASSLAGVGYNEQFF; DNA: TGCGCCAGCAGCCTGGCGGGGGTAGGCTACAATGAGCAGTTCTTC
D: -; size: -; J: TRBJ1-2; V: TRBV28; CDR3: CASTKGNNYGYTF; DNA: TGTGCCAGCACAAAGGGGAACAACTATGGCTACACCTTC
D: -; size: -; J: TRBJ1-1; V: TRBV29-1; CDR3: CSVAPGFNTEAFF; DNA: TGCAGCGTTGCGCCAGGATTCAACACTGAAGCTTTCTTT
D: -; size: -; J: TRBJ1-1; V: TRBV6-1; CDR3: CASSDPRHTEAFF; DNA: TGTGCCAGCAGTGACCCCAGGCACACTGAAGCTTTCTTT
D: TRBD2; size: few; J: TRBJ2-7; V: TRBV5-4; CDR3: CASSPGTSGFYEQYF; DNA: TGTGCCAGCAGCCCCGGCACTAGCGGGTTCTACGAGCAGTACTTC
D: -; size: few; J: TRBJ2-1; V: TRBV5-8; CDR3: CASSLSRQDNEQFF; DNA: TGTGCCAGCAGCTTATCGAGACAGGACAATGAGCAGTTCTTC
D: -; size: few; J: TRBJ1-1; V: TRBV14; CDR3: CASSQDREAFF; DNA: TGTGCCAGCAGCCAAGACAGGGAAGCTTTCTTT
D: -; size: -; J: TRBJ1-4; V: TRBV7-9; CDR3: CASSLENEILFF; DNA: TGTGCCAGCAGCTTAGAGAATGAGATACTGTTTTTT
D: -; size: few; J: TRBJ1-5; V: TRBV7-9; CDR3: CASSLEGVTNQPQHF; DNA: TGTGCCAGCAGCTTAGAAGGGGTCACCAATCAGCCCCAGCATTTT
D: -; size: -; J: TRBJ2-3; V: TRBV4-1; CDR3: CASSQGRFRTSPLLTDTQYF; DNA: TGCGCCAGCAGCCAAGGGCGGTTCAGGACATCCCCTTTATTAACAGATACGCAGTATTTT
D: -; size: -; J: TRBJ1-1; V: TRBV12-5; CDR3: CASTLGGGTKTEAFF; DNA: TGTGCTAGTACACTGGGAGGGGGGACGAAGACTGAAGCTTTCTTT
D: TRBD1; size: few; J: TRBJ2-7; V: TRBV28; CDR3: CASSAQGQAGVASYEQYF; DNA: TGTGCCAGCAGTGCCCAGGGACAGGCCGGGGTCGCCTCCTACGAGCAGTACTTC
D: -; size: -; J: TRBJ1-4; V: TRBV27; CDR3: CASSLGAGGEKLFF; DNA: TGTGCCAGCAGCCTGGGGGCTGGAGGTGAAAAACTGTTTTTT
D: TRBD2; size: once; J: TRBJ2-1; V: TRBV28; CDR3: CASSLSGSSYNEQFF; DNA: TGTGCCAGCAGTCTTAGCGGGAGCTCCTACAATGAGCAGTTCTTC
D: -; size: -; J: TRBJ2-3; V: TRBV21-1; CDR3: CASSLRGTTLTDTQYF; DNA: TGTGCCAGCAGCCTCCGCGGAACGACCCTCACAGATACGCAGTATTTT
D: TRBD1; size: -; J: TRBJ1-5; V: TRBV6-1; CDR3: CASSVQGSDQPQHF; DNA: TGTGCCAGCAGTGTACAGGGGTCCGATCAGCCCCAGCATTTT
D: -; size: -; J: TRBJ1-2; V: TRBV10-1; CDR3: CASSESRAYGYTF; DNA: TGCGCCAGCAGTGAGTCGCGGGCCTATGGCTACACCTTC
D: -; size: once; J: TRBJ2-7; V: TRBV15; CDR3: CATSRITETSFEQYF; DNA: TGTGCCACCAGCCGGATTACGGAGACCTCTTTCGAGCAGTACTTC
D: TRBD1; size: few; J: TRBJ1-1; V: TRBV4-1; CDR3: CASSPTGSTEAFF; DNA: TGCGCCAGCAGCCCGACAGGGAGCACTGAAGCTTTCTTT